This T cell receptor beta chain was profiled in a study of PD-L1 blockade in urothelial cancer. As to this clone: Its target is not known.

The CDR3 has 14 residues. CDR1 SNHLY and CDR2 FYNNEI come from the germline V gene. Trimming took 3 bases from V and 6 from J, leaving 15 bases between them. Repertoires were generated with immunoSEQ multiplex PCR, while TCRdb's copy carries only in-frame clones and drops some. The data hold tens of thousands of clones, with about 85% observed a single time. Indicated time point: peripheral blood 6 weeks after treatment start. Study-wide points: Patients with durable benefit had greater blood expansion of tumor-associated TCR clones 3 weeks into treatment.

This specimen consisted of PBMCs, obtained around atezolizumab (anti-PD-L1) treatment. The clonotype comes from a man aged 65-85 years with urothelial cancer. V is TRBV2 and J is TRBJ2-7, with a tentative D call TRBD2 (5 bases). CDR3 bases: TGTGCCAGCAGTGATATCATTAGCGTGGGCGAGCAGTACTTC. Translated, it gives CASSDIISVGEQYF.